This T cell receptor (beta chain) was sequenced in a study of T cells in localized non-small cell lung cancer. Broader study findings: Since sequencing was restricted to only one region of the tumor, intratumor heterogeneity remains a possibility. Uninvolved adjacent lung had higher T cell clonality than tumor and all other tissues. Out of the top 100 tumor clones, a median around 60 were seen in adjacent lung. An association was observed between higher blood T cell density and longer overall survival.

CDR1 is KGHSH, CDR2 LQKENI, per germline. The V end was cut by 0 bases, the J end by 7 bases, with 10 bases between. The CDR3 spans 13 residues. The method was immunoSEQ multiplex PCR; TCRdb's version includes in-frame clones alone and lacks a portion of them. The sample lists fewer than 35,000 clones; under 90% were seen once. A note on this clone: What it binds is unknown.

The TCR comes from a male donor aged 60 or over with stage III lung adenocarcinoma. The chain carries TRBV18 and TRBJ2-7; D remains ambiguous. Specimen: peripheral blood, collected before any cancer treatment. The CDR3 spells CASSPPGSGEQYF. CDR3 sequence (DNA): TGTGCCAGCTCACCACCGGGGTCTGGGGAGCAGTACTTC.